These 30 T cell receptor beta chains were all obtained from the same sample, sequenced in a study of T cell responses to AZD1222 COVID-19 vaccine. Sequencing used immunoSEQ multiplex PCR; TCRdb keeps in-frame clones, though not all of them. The sample contains roughly 120,000 clones, approximately 92% of which appear only once. The sequences come from peripheral blood, collected 28 days after the second AZD1222 dose. All receptors derive from an adult who received the AZD1222 COVID-19 vaccine.

This clone was picked up a small number of times. V usage is TRBV6-5 and J usage is TRBJ2-5; a possible D gene is TRBD2 (6 bases). Per the germline V gene, CDR1 is MNHEY and CDR2 is SVGAGI. CDR3 length: 13 amino acids. V lost 6 bases, J lost 4 bases, and 12 bases lay in between. CDR3: CASRIIAAETQYF. CDR3 DNA sequence: TGTGCCAGCAGGATAATAGCGGCAGAGACCCAGTACTTC.

This chain joins TRBV5-1 and TRBJ2-3; 7 bases align to TRBD2. Looked up from germline, CDR1 is SGHRS and CDR2 is YFSETQ. This CDR3 is 15 amino acids long. V lost 3 bases and J lost 3; bases outside the gene matches: 7. In nucleotides, the CDR3 is TGCGCCAGCAGCTCCGGACTAGAAGAGACAGATACGCAGTATTTT. It codes for CASSSGLEETDTQYF.

This rearrangement joins TRBV5-1 to TRBJ1-5; D gene uncertain. The V gene's germline CDR1 is SGHRS and CDR2 YFSETQ. The CDR3 has 14 amino acids. Trimming left V 2 bases short and J 0 bases short, with 6 bases between. This CDR3 reads CASSLDPSNQPQHF. The CDR3 region has the DNA TGCGCCAGCAGCTTAGACCCTAGCAATCAGCCCCAGCATTTT. The variable domain in full, completed from reference TRBV5-1 and TRBJ1-5, reads KAGVTQTPRYLIKTRGQQVTLSCSPISGHRSVSWYQQTPGQGLQFLFEYFSETQRNKGNFPGRFSGRQFSNSRSEMNVSTLELGDSALYLCASSLDPSNQPQHFGDGTRLSIL.

The chain carries TRBV3-1 (or the pseudogene TRBV3-2) and TRBJ2-1; tentative D call: TRBD1 (5 bases). CDR1 is LGHDT and CDR2 is YNNKEL in the germline V gene (reference sequence). The CDR3 length is 16 residues. Trimming cost V 1 base and J 6 bases, with 16 bases left between them. This CDR3 reads CASSQGWASRGNEQFF. The CDR3 DNA is TGTGCCAGCAGCCAAGGCTGGGCTAGTAGGGGCAATGAGCAGTTCTTC.

The chain joins TRBV18 to TRBJ1-1; no clear D. The V end lost 4 bases, the J end lost 0 bases, and 9 bases lay between the germline ends. This CDR3 comprises 14 residues. CDR1 is KGHSH, CDR2 LQKENI, per germline. In DNA form, the CDR3 reads TGTGCCAGCTCACAGAGATCTATGAACACTGAAGCTTTCTTT. It encodes CASSQRSMNTEAFF.

The chain employs TRBV5-1 and TRBJ2-7, with 7 nucleotides matching TRBD1. The CDR3 runs 15 residues. V was clipped by 4 bases and J by 1 base; unmatched bases: 8. Looked up from germline, CDR1 is SGHRS and CDR2 is YFSETQ. The CDR3 reads CASSLETGKSYEQYF. The CDR3 bases are TGCGCCAGCAGCCTGGAGACAGGGAAATCCTACGAGCAGTACTTC. Based on the CDR3 plus reference TRBV5-1 and TRBJ2-7, the full variable domain is KAGVTQTPRYLIKTRGQQVTLSCSPISGHRSVSWYQQTPGQGLQFLFEYFSETQRNKGNFPGRFSGRQFSNSRSEMNVSTLELGDSALYLCASSLETGKSYEQYFGPGTRLTVT.

This clone occurred a few times. The chain recombines TRBV4-1 with TRBJ1-4; no clear D gene. Trimming stripped 0 bases from V and 4 bases from J, with 9 bases between. This CDR3 comprises 15 residues. Germline CDR1 and CDR2: MGHRA and YSYEKL. CDR3 protein: CASSQENVINEKLFF. The CDR3 nucleotides read TGCGCCAGCAGCCAAGAGAACGTGATTAATGAAAAACTGTTTTTT.

The J gene is TRBJ2-1, the V gene TRBV19; 15 nucleotides align to TRBD2. The CDR3 sequence is 15 residues long. Germline CDR1 reads LNHDA; CDR2 reads SQIVND (reference sequence). Unmatched junction bases numbered 3, after V lost 5 bases and J lost 7 bases. The CDR3 nucleotides are TGTGCCAGTAGTCGGACTAGCGGGGGGGCTAATGAGCAGTTCTTC. The encoded protein is CASSRTSGGANEQFF.

The V and J genes are TRBV18 and TRBJ2-7; the D call may be TRBD1 or TRBD2 (7 bases each). The CDR3 length is 15 residues. The V gene's germline CDR1 is KGHSH and CDR2 LQKENI. Trimming cost V 2 bases and J 1 base, with 12 bases left between them. The CDR3 is CASSPAGGGSYEQYF. As DNA, the CDR3 is TGTGCCAGCTCACCAGCAGGGGGGGGATCCTACGAGCAGTACTTC.

A remark on this clone: At the DNA level, this CDR3 is encoded by other sequences in the same sample as well. In nucleotides, the CDR3 is TGTGCCAGCAGTTTAGCACGGAACACTGAAGCTTTCTTT. The encoded protein is CASSLARNTEAFF. The gene calls are TRBV28 and TRBJ1-1; no clear D. Trimming removed 2 bases from V and 1 base from J, with 5 bases in between. CDR1 is MDHEN, CDR2 SYDVKM, per germline. The CDR3 extends over 13 amino acids.

This chain joins TRBV18 and TRBJ2-6; TRBD1 aligns across 7 bases. CDR1 is KGHSH and CDR2 is LQKENI in the germline V gene. The CDR3 is 17 amino acids. V shed 2 bases and J 2 bases; nucleotides not matched to a gene: 6. The CDR3, as DNA: TGTGCCAGCTCACCAGACAGGGAAATCCCTGGGGCCAACGTCCTGACTTTC. Its translation: CASSPDREIPGANVLTF.

The rearrangement links TRBV2 to TRBJ1-5; D gene unclear. V lost 5 bases to trimming and J lost 4 bases, with 9 bases between them. The CDR3 runs 13 residues. Germline CDR1 SNHLY, CDR2 FYNNEI. The CDR3 region is CASSLRLNQPQHF. Written as DNA, the CDR3 is TGTGCCAGCAGTCTAAGACTGAATCAGCCCCAGCATTTT.

V gene TRBV2 combines with J gene TRBJ1-1; 9 nucleotides line up with TRBD1. This CDR3 is built from 14 residues. After removal of 8 bases from V and 4 bases from J, the junction contained 8 bases not matched to a gene. CDR1 is SNHLY, CDR2 FYNNEI, per germline. The CDR3 here is CASQPGTGRTEAFF. DNA of the CDR3: TGTGCCAGCCAACCCGGGACAGGGCGCACTGAAGCTTTCTTT.

This sequence joins TRBV5-6 and TRBJ2-3, with D possibly TRBD2 on 6 matching bases. Between the trimmed V and J ends, which lost 1 base and 0 bases, there was a span of 15 bases. CDR1 and CDR2 (germline): SGHDT, YYEEEE. The CDR3 has 17 amino acids. In DNA form, the CDR3 reads TGTGCCAGCAGCTTGCAACGGGACTCCAGAAGCACAGATACGCAGTATTTT. Residues: CASSLQRDSRSTDTQYF. Combining the CDR3 with reference TRBV5-6 and TRBJ2-3 gives the whole variable domain DAGVTQSPTHLIKTRGQQVTLRCSPKSGHDTVSWYQQALGQGPQFIFQYYEEEERQRGNFPDRFSGHQFPNYSSELNVNALLLGDSALYLCASSLQRDSRSTDTQYFGPGTRLTVL.

This clone showed up just once. Written as DNA, the CDR3 is TGTGCCAGTACAGGGGGCACAGATACGCAGTATTTT. This translates into CASTGGTDTQYF. This chain links TRBV19 with TRBJ2-3, with D possibly matching TRBD1 (6 bases). The length of the CDR3 is 12 residues. Germline V gene data show CDR1 as LNHDA and CDR2 as SQIVND (reference sequence). Between the trimmed V and J ends, which lost 7 bases and 1 base, there was a span of 6 bases.

The CDR3 reads CASSASYSYEQYF. The CDR3 DNA is TGTGCCAGCAGTGCTTCATACTCCTACGAGCAGTACTTC. V and J are TRBV27 and TRBJ2-7; D not certain. CDR3 length equals 13 residues. The ends were cut back, 5 bases at V and 0 bases at J, with 8 bases in the middle. Per germline, CDR1 MNHEY and CDR2 SMNVEV (reference sequence).

This clone has a single count. The V call is TRBV6-4, the J call TRBJ2-2, with D tentatively TRBD2 (6 bases). From germline, CDR1 is MRHNA and CDR2 SNTAGT. The CDR3 length is 14 residues. Trimming removed 5 bases from V and 6 bases from J, with 13 bases in between. The chain's CDR3 is CASSPLGGAGELFF. As DNA, the CDR3 is TGTGCCAGCAGTCCTCTAGGAGGGGCCGGGGAGCTGTTTTTT.

The V gene is TRBV10-2, the J gene TRBJ2-7, with 9 bases fitting TRBD1. Germline CDR1 and CDR2: WSHSY and SAAADI. V lost 4 bases to trimming and J lost 4 bases; unmatched junction nucleotides: 8. This CDR3 region has 15 residues. The CDR3 bases are TGCGCCAGCAGTGTGAGACAGGGGGTGGGTTACGAGCAGTACTTC. This codes for CASSVRQGVGYEQYF.

CDR3 coding DNA: TGTGCCAGCAGCTCCACTAGCGGGGTGTACTACGAGCAGTACTTC. This gives the protein CASSSTSGVYYEQYF. The J gene is TRBJ2-7, the V gene TRBV7-2, with TRBD2 matching over 10 bases. The CDR3 sequence is 15 residues long. Per the germline V gene, CDR1 is SGHTA and CDR2 is FQGNSA. J was trimmed by 3 bases and V by 4 bases; bases with no gene match: 6.

This chain joins TRBV28 and TRBJ1-5; D not resolved. Per germline, CDR1 MDHEN and CDR2 SYDVKM. The CDR3 runs 16 residues. Trimming removed 6 bases from V and 2 bases from J, with 17 bases in between. CDR3: CASRAGRERGNQPQHF. The DNA for the CDR3 is TGTGCCAGCAGAGCCGGGAGAGAAAGGGGCAATCAGCCCCAGCATTTT.

The rearrangement uses TRBV7-9 and TRBJ2-5; D is ambiguous. Germline lookup yields CDR1 SEHNR and CDR2 FQNEAQ (reference sequence). V gave up 4 bases and J gave up 4 bases, with 13 bases separating them. CDR3 size: 14 residues. CDR3 bases: TGTGCCAGCAGCTGGGCTAACAATCGAGAGACCCAGTACTTC. Translating gives CASSWANNRETQYF.

This chain links TRBV3-1 (or the pseudogene TRBV3-2) with TRBJ1-2; unclear D gene. Trimming shortened V by 3 bases and J by 3 bases, and 11 bases separated the two germline ends. The CDR3 loop spans 14 amino acids. Germline V CDR1 and CDR2: LGHDT, YNNKEL (reference sequence). CDR3: CASSQKGMDYGYTF. CDR3 nucleotide sequence: TGTGCCAGCAGCCAGAAGGGTATGGACTATGGCTACACCTTC.

V gene TRBV3-1 (or the pseudogene TRBV3-2) combines with J gene TRBJ1-4, with D unclear. CDR1 is LGHDT and CDR2 is YNNKEL in the germline V gene (reference sequence). Deletions cut 0 bases from V and 0 bases from J, with 8 bases between. CDR3 length: 16 amino acids. CDR3: CASSQDSTSTNEKLFF. CDR3 DNA sequence: TGTGCCAGCAGCCAAGATTCGACCTCAACTAATGAAAAACTGTTTTTT.

This clone showed up just a few times. The chain links TRBV18 to TRBJ2-1; the D gene is possibly TRBD1 (6 bases). V was clipped by 0 bases and J by 9 bases, with 15 bases between them. Germline loops: CDR1 KGHSH, CDR2 LQKENI. The CDR3 extends over 15 amino acids. DNA for the CDR3: TGTGCCAGCTCACCACCACAGGGTGCCCGGGGTGAGCAGTTCTTC. Translated: CASSPPQGARGEQFF.

This clone is a singleton in its sample. The J gene is TRBJ2-7, the V gene TRBV18; maybe TRBD1 (6 bases). This CDR3 has 15 amino acids. Germline V gene sequence: CDR1 KGHSH, CDR2 LQKENI. Trimming pared 2 bases from V and 6 bases from J, leaving 17 bases between. This chain's CDR3 is CASSPEVAGASEQYF. The CDR3 nucleotides read TGTGCCAGCTCACCAGAGGTTGCAGGGGCCTCCGAGCAGTACTTC.

This sequence joins TRBV19 and TRBJ1-2; tentative D call: TRBD1 (5 bases). The CDR3 covers 15 residues. The germline V gene has CDR1 LNHDA and CDR2 SQIVND (reference sequence). Trimming pared 5 bases from V and 1 base from J, leaving 14 bases between. The CDR3 sequence: CASSDTGRLNYGYTF. CDR3 DNA: TGTGCCAGTAGTGATACGGGACGGCTTAACTATGGCTACACCTTC.

The chain couples TRBV7-2 to TRBJ2-5; D is ambiguous. The CDR3 consists of 14 residues. V was shortened by 2 bases and J by 5 bases, with 12 bases between the two germline ends. Germline lookup yields CDR1 SGHTA and CDR2 FQGNSA. In DNA, the CDR3 is TGTGCCAGCAGCTTACAAGTCTCGAGGGAGACCCAGTACTTC. Translation: CASSLQVSRETQYF.

The chain combines TRBV7-9 with TRBJ2-2, with a possible D match to TRBD1 (5 bases). The CDR3 length is 17 residues. Deletions cut 3 bases from V and 0 bases from J, with 14 bases between. The V gene's germline CDR1 is SEHNR and CDR2 FQNEAQ (reference sequence). The CDR3 DNA reads as TGTGCCAGCAGCTTCCCGATCGACAGATCGAACACCGGGGAGCTGTTTTTT. As protein: CASSFPIDRSNTGELFF. Looking up the rest from reference TRBV7-9 and TRBJ2-2 gives the full variable domain: DTGVSQNPRHKITKRGQNVTFRCDPISEHNRLYWYRQTLGQGPEFLTYFQNEAQLEKSRLLSDRFSAERPKGSFSTLEIQRTEQGDSAMYLCASSFPIDRSNTGELFFGEGSRLTVL.

This chain links TRBV18 with TRBJ1-5; the match to TRBD1 covers 7 bases. The germline V gene has CDR1 KGHSH and CDR2 LQKENI. The CDR3 is 15 amino acids. Unmatched junction bases numbered 8, after V lost 2 bases and J lost 7 bases. CDR3 sequence reads: CASSPDRVRGQPQHF. DNA for the CDR3: TGTGCCAGCTCACCAGACAGGGTACGGGGACAGCCCCAGCATTTT.

The chain couples TRBV7-9 to TRBJ2-5, with TRBD2 matching over 11 bases. The trim removed 5 bases at V and 5 bases at J, leaving 10 bases unmatched. Germline CDR1 reads SEHNR; CDR2 reads FQNEAQ (reference sequence). The CDR3 is 16 amino acids. The CDR3 DNA follows: TGTGCCAGCAGCCCGAATAGCGGGAGGGCCACGGAGACCCAGTACTTC. Residues: CASSPNSGRATETQYF.